This T cell receptor (beta chain) was documented in a study of blood T cells in healthy people across ages. General study results and limits: Measured against age, TCR beta diversity per million T cells decreased in a roughly linear manner. In these data, TCR beta diversity tracked strongly with naive T cell percentage.

The CDR3 contains 14 residues. The germline CDR1 and CDR2 sequences are DFQATT and SNEGSKA (reference sequence). PCR was performed a second time for 7 to 11 cycles using a sample-barcoded 5' primer and a J-beta primer mix. TCRdb redid the calling of the 5' RACE reads with MiXCR, one entry per CDR3 protein. This table has hundreds of thousands of distinct CDR3 sequences, around three fifths appearing once. As regards this clonotype: No antigen is known for it.

The extraction recovered at least 6 micrograms of total RNA per sample. This sequence was found in a man between 40 and 49 years old in good health. The chain joins TRBV20-1 to TRBJ2-7; D tentatively fits TRBD1 or TRBD2 (5 bases each). The J call is uncertain, as TRBJ2-5 better fits the DNA end. Sequenced input: blood. The CDR3 loop is CSARDLGGRETQYF. DNA for the CDR3: TGCAGTGCTAGAGATCTTGGGGGACGGGAGACCCAGTACTTC.